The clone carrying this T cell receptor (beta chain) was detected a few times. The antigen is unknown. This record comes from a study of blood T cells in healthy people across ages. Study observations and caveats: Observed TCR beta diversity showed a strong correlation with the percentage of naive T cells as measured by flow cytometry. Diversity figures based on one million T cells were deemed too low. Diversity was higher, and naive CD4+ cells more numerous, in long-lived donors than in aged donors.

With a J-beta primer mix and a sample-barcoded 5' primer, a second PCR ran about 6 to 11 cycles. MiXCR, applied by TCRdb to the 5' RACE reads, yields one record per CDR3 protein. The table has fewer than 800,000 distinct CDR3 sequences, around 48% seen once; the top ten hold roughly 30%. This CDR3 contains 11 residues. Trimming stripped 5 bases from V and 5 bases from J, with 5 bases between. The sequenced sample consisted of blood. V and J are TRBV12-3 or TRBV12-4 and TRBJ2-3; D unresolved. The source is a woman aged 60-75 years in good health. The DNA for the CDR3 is TGTGCCAGCAGTCCAAAAGATACGCAGTATTTT. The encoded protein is CASSPKDTQYF.